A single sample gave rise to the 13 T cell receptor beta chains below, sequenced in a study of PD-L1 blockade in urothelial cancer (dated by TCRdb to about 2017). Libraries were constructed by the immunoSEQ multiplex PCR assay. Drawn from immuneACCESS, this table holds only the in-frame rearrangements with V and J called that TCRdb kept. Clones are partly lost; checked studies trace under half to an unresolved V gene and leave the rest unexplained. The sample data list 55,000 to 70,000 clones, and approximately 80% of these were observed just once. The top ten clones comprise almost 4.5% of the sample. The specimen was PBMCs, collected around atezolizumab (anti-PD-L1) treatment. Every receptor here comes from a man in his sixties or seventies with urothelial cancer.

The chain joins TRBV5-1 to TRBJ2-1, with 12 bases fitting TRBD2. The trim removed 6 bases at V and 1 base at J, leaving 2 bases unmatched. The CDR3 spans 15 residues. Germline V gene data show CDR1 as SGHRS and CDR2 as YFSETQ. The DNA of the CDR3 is TGCGCCAGCACACTAGCGGGAGGATCCTACAATGAGCAGTTCTTC. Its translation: CASTLAGGSYNEQFF.

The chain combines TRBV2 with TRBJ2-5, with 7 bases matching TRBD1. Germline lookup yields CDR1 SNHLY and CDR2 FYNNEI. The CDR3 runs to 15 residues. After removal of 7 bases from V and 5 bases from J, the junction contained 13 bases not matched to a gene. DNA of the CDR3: TGTGCCAGCAAGCCGACAGGGAGTCCTTGGGAGACCCAGTACTTC. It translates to CASKPTGSPWETQYF.

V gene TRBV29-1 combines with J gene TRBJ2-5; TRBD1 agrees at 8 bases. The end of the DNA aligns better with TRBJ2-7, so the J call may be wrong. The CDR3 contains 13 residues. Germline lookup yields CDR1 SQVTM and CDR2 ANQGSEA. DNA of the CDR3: TGCAGCGTTGTCCGACAGGGGATGAGCGAGCAGTACTTC. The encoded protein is CSVVRQGMSEQYF.

The CDR3 is CASSPSGIYNEQFF. CDR3 nucleotides: TGTGCCAGCAGCCCTAGCGGGATATACAATGAGCAGTTCTTC. This chain uses TRBV5-4 with TRBJ2-1; 9 bases fit TRBD2. The ends lost 4 bases at V and 4 bases at J; junction bases unmatched: 3. The germline CDR1 and CDR2 sequences are SGHNT and YYREEE (reference sequence). The CDR3 consists of 14 residues.

CDR3 sequence reads: CASSLRTVPSTDTQYF. The CDR3 DNA sequence: TGTGCCAGCAGCTTGAGGACAGTCCCTAGCACAGATACGCAGTATTTT. V usage is TRBV5-4 and J usage is TRBJ2-3; D might be TRBD1 (6 bases). The V and J ends lost 1 base and 0 bases respectively, with 12 bases between them. Germline V gene lookup returns CDR1 SGHNT and CDR2 YYREEE (reference sequence). The length of the CDR3 is 16 residues. The whole variable domain, filled in from reference TRBV5-4 and TRBJ2-3, reads ETGVTQSPTHLIKTRGQQVTLRCSSQSGHNTVSWYQQALGQGPQFIFQYYREEENGRGNFPPRFSGLQFPNYSSELNVNALELDDSALYLCASSLRTVPSTDTQYFGPGTRLTVL.

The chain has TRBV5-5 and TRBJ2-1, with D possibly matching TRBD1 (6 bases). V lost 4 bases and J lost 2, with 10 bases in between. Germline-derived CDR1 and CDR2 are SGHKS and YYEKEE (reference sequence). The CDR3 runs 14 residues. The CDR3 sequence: CASSPGQAYNEQFF. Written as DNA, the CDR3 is TGTGCCAGCAGCCCGGGACAAGCCTACAATGAGCAGTTCTTC.

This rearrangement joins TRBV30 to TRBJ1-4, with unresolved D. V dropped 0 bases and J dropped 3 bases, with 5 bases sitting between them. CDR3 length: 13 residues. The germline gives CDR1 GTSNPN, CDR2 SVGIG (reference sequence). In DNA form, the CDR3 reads TGTGCCTGGAGTGTAGCGCCTAATGAAAAACTGTTTTTT. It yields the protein CAWSVAPNEKLFF.

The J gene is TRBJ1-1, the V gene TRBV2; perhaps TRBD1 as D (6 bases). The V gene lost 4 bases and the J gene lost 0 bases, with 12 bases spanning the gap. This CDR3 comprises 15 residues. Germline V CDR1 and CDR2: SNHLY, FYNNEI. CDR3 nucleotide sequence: TGTGCCAGCAGTGCGCAGGGGAACCTGAACACTGAAGCTTTCTTT. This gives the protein CASSAQGNLNTEAFF.

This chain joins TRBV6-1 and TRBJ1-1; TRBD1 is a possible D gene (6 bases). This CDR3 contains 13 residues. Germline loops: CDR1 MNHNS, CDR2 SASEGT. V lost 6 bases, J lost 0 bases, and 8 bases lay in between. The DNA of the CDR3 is TGTGCCAGCAGAGCAGGGGTGAACACTGAAGCTTTCTTT. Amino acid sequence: CASRAGVNTEAFF.

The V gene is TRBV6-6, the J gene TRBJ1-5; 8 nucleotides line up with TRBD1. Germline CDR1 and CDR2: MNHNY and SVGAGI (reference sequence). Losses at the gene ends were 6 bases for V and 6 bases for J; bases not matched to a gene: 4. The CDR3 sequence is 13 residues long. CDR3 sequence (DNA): TGTGCCAGCAGATTACAGGGGGTTCAGCCCCAGCATTTT. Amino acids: CASRLQGVQPQHF.

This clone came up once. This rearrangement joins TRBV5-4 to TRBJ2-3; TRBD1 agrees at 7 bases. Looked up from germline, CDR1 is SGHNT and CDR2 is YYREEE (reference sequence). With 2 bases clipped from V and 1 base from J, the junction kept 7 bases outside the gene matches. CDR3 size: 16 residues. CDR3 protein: CASSFEQGTGTDTQYF. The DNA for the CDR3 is TGTGCCAGCAGCTTTGAACAGGGGACGGGCACAGATACGCAGTATTTT.

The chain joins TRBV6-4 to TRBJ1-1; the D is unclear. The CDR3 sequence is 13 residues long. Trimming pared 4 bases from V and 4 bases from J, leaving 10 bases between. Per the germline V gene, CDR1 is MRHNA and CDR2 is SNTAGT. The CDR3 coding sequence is TGTGCCAGCAGTGCCCAGGCTCTCACTGAAGCTTTCTTT. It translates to CASSAQALTEAFF.

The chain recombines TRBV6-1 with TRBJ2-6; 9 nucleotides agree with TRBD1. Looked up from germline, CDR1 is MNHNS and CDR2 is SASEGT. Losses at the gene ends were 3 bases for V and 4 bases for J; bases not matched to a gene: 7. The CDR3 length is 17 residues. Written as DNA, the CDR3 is TGTGCCAGCAGTGATCCGGGACAGGGATCCGGGGCCAACGTCCTGACTTTC. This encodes CASSDPGQGSGANVLTF.